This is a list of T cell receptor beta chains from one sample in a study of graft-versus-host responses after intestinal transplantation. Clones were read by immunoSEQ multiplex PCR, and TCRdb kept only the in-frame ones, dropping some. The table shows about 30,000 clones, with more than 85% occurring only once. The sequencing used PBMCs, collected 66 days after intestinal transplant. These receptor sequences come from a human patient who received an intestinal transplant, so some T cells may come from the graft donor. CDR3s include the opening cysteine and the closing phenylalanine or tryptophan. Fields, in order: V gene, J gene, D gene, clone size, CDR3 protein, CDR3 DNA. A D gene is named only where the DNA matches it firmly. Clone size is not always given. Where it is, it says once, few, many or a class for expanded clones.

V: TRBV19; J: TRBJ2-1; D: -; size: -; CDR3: CASSTGPYNEQFF; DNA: TGTGCCAGTAGTACAGGGCCCTACAATGAGCAGTTCTTC
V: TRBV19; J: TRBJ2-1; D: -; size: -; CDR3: CASSIVPGSYNEQFF; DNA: TGTGCCAGTAGTATAGTTCCAGGGAGCTACAATGAGCAGTTCTTC
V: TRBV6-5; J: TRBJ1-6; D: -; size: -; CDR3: CASRSRGLYNSPLHF; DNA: TGTGCCAGCAGGTCGAGGGGCCTCTATAATTCACCCCTCCACTTT
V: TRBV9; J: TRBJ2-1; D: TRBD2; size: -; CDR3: CASSLTSGTYNEQFF; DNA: TGTGCCAGCAGCCTAACTAGCGGGACTTACAATGAGCAGTTCTTC
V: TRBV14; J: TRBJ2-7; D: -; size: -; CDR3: CASSQEGDRLIYEQYF; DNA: TGTGCCAGCAGCCAAGAGGGCGACAGGTTGATCTACGAGCAGTACTTC
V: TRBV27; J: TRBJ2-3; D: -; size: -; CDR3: CASSTGTTSTDTQYF; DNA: TGTGCCAGCAGTACCGGAACGACTAGCACAGATACGCAGTATTTT
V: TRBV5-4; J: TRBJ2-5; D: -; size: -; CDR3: CASRDGREETQYF; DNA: TGTGCCAGCAGGGATGGCAGGGAAGAGACCCAGTACTTC
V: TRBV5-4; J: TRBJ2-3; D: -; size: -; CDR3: CASSQASTDTQYF; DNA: TGTGCCAGCAGCCAAGCCTCCACAGATACGCAGTATTTT
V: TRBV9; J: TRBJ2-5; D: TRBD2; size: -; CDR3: CASSDAGGPGETQYF; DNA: TGTGCCAGCAGCGATGCGGGGGGGCCGGGAGAGACCCAGTACTTC
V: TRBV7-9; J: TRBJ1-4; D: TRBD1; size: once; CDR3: CASSSGTAREKLFF; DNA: TGTGCCAGCAGCAGCGGGACAGCCCGTGAAAAACTGTTTTTT
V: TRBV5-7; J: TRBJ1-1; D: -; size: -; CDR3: CASSLFRFSTTEAFF; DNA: TGTGCCAGCAGCTTGTTTCGTTTTAGCACCACTGAAGCTTTCTTT
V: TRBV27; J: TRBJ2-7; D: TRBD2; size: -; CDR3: CASSLGTSDSYEQYF; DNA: TGTGCCAGCAGCCTGGGGACTAGCGATTCCTACGAGCAGTATTTC
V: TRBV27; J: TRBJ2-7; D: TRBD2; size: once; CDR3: CASSLLVGAGVSYEQYF; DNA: TGTGCCAGCAGTTTATTAGTTGGAGCGGGAGTCTCCTACGAGCAGTACTTC
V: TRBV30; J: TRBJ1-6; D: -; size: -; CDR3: CAWRGGNSPLHF; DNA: TGTGCCTGGAGAGGGGGAAATTCACCCCTCCACTTT
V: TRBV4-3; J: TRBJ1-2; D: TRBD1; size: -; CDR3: CASSQNRAGGKAASYGYTF; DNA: TGCGCCAGCAGCCAAAATCGTGCAGGGGGCAAGGCCGCTTCCTATGGCTACACCTTC
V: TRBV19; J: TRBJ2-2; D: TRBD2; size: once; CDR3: CASSPAGGVGELFF; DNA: TGTGCCAGTAGTCCAGCGGGGGGTGTCGGGGAGCTGTTTTTT
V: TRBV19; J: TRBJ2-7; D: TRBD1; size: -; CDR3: CASSIWEGGALEQYF; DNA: TGTGCCAGTAGTATTTGGGAAGGGGGCGCCCTCGAGCAGTACTTC
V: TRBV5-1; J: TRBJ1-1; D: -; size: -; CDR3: CASSEGVGTEAFF; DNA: TGCGCCAGCTCCGAGGGTGTAGGCACTGAAGCTTTCTTT
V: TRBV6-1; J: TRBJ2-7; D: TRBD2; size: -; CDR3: CASSEGGYLRRDPYEQYF; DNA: TGTGCCAGCAGTGAGGGAGGGTACCTAAGGCGGGACCCCTACGAGCAGTACTTC
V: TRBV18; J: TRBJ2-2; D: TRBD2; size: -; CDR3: CASSAASGSSTGELFF; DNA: TGTGCCAGCTCAGCTGCTAGCGGGAGTTCAACCGGGGAGCTGTTTTTT
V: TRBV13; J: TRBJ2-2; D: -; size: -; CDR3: CASSLTFSSVGELFF; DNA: TGTGCCAGCAGCTTAACATTCTCTTCTGTCGGGGAGCTGTTTTTT
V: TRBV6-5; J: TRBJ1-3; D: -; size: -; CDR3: CASSYSRLTGNTIYF; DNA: TGTGCCAGCAGTTACTCGAGACTAACTGGAAACACCATATATTTT
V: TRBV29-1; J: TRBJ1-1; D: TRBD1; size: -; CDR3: CSARGGQGDTEAFF; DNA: TGCAGCGCCCGAGGAGGACAGGGGGACACTGAAGCTTTCTTT
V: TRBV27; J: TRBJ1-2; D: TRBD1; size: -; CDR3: CASSLAPGQLDYGYTF; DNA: TGTGCCAGCAGTCTTGCACCGGGACAGTTGGACTATGGCTACACCTTC
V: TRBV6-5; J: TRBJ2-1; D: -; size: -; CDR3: CASSYSTDYNEQFF; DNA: TGTGCCAGCAGTTACTCGACGGATTACAATGAGCAGTTCTTC
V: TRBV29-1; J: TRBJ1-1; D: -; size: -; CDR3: CSVEGRTTEAFF; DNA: TGCAGCGTTGAAGGGAGGACAACAGAAGCTTTCTTT
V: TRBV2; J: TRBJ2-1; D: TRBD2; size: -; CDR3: CASSSRGGLAAPSPNNEQFF; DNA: TGTGCCAGCAGTTCACGGGGGGGACTAGCGGCCCCCTCTCCTAACAATGAGCAGTTCTTC
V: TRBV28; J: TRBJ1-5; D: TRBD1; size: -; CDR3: CASTPSQGQGGNQPQHF; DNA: TGTGCCAGCACTCCCTCCCAGGGCCAGGGGGGCAATCAGCCCCAGCATTTT
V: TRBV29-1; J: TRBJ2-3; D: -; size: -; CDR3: CSQPGDFTDTQYF; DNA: TGCAGCCAACCAGGGGATTTCACAGATACGCAGTATTTT
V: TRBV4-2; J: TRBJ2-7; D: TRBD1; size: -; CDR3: CASSLQGQGAYEQYF; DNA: TGTGCCAGCAGCCTCCAGGGACAGGGGGCGTACGAGCAGTACTTC
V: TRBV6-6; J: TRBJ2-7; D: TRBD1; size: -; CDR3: CASSYAETGAYEQYF; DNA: TGTGCCAGCAGTTACGCTGAGACAGGGGCCTACGAGCAGTACTTC
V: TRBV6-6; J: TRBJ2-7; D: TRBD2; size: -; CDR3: CASTSGGDMVYEQYF; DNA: TGTGCCAGCACTAGCGGGGGGGATATGGTCTACGAGCAGTACTTC
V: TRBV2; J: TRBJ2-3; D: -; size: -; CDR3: CASYSSLTDTQYF; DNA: TGTGCCAGCTACTCTTCTCTCACAGATACGCAGTATTTT
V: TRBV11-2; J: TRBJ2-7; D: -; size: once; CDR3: CASSLSPTGSSYEQYF; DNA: TGCGCCAGCAGCTTATCTCCCACAGGGAGCTCCTACGAGCAGTACTTC
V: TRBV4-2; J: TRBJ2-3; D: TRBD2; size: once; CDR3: CASSQESGLAGEDTQYF; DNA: TGTGCCAGCAGCCAAGAATCGGGACTAGCGGGAGAAGATACGCAGTATTTT
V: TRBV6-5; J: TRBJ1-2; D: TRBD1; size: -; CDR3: CASRQQGAGDYGYTF; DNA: TGTGCCAGCAGGCAACAGGGGGCCGGGGACTATGGCTACACCTTC
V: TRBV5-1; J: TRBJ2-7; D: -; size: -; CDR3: CASSLLEAGEQYF; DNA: TGCGCCAGCAGCTTGTTGGAGGCTGGCGAGCAGTACTTC
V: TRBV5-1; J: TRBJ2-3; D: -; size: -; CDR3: CATKVGGAGTDTQYF; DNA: TGCGCCACAAAGGTCGGGGGCGCCGGCACAGATACGCAGTATTTT
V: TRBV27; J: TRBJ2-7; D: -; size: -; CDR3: CASSLSSGDEQYF; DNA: TGTGCCAGCAGTTTATCCTCAGGAGACGAGCAGTACTTC
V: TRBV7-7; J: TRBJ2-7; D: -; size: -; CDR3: CASRTTGTGYLSYEQYF; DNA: TGTGCCAGCAGAACCACCGGTACGGGTTACCTCTCCTACGAGCAGTACTTC
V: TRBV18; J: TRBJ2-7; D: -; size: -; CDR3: CASSPGPGERYEQYF; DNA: TGTGCCAGCTCACCAGGTCCAGGGGAGAGATACGAGCAGTACTTC
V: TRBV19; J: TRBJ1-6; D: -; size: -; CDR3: CASSIGGWNNSPLHF; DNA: TGTGCCAGTAGTATCGGGGGTTGGAATAATTCACCCCTCCACTTT
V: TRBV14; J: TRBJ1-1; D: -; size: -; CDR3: CASSQEVSTEAFF; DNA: TGTGCCAGCAGCCAAGAGGTCTCTACTGAAGCTTTCTTT
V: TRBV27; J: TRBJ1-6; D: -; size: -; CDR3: CASSLRGGLALSPLHF; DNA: TGTGCCAGCAGTTTAAGGGGAGGGTTGGCTCTTTCACCCCTCCACTTT
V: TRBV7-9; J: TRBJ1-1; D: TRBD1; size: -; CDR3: CASSRAVADRGRNTEAFF; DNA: TGTGCCAGCAGCCGAGCCGTCGCCGACAGGGGCCGGAACACTGAAGCTTTCTTT
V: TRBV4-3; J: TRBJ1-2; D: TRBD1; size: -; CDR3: CASSQEGGLKLVDYGYTF; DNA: TGCGCCAGCAGCCAAGAAGGGGGCCTAAAGTTGGTCGACTATGGCTACACCTTC
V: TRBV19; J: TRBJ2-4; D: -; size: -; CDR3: CATTDYHKNIQYF; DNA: TGTGCCACCACGGACTACCATAAAAACATTCAGTACTTC
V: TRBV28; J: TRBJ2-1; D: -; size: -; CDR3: CASSLLASGYNEQFF; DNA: TGTGCCAGCAGTTTATTGGCCAGCGGGTACAATGAGCAGTTCTTC
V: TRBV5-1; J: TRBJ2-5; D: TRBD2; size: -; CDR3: CASSFSLAGVEETQYF; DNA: TGCGCCAGCAGCTTTTCCCTAGCGGGAGTAGAAGAGACCCAGTACTTC
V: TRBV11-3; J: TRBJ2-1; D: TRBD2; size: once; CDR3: CASSLERGVYNEQFF; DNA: TGTGCCAGCAGCCTCGAGCGGGGAGTATACAATGAGCAGTTCTTC
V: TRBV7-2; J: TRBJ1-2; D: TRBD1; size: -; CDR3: CASNLERDSSNYGYTF; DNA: TGTGCCAGCAACCTAGAGCGGGACAGCTCAAACTATGGCTACACCTTC